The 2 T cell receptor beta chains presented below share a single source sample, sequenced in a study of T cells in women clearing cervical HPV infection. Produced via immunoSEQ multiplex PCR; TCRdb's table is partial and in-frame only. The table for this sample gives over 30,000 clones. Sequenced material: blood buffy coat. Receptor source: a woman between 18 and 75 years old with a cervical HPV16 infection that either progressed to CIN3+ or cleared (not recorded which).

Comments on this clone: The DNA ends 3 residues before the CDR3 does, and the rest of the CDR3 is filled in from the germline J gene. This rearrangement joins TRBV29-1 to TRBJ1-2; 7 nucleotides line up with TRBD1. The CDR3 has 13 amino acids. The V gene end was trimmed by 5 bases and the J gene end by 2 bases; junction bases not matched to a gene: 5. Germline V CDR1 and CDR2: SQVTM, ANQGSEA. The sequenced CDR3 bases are TGCAGCGTTAGTGGACAGGAGAACTATGGC. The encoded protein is CSVSGQENYG. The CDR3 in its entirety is CSVSGQENYGYTF. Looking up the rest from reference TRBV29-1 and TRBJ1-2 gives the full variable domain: SAVISQKPSRDICQRGTSLTIQCQVDSQVTMMFWYRQQPGQSLTLIATANQGSEATYESGFVIDKFPISRPNLTFSTLTVSNMSPEDSSIYLCSVSGQENYGYTFGSGTRLTVV.

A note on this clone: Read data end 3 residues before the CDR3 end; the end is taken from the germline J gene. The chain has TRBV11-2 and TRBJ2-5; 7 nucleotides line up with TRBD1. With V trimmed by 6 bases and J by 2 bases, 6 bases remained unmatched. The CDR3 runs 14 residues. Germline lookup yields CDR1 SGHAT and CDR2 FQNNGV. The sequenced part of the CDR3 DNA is TGTGCCAGCAGTCGGACAGGCGCACAAGAGACC. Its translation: CASSRTGAQET. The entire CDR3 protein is CASSRTGAQETQYF.